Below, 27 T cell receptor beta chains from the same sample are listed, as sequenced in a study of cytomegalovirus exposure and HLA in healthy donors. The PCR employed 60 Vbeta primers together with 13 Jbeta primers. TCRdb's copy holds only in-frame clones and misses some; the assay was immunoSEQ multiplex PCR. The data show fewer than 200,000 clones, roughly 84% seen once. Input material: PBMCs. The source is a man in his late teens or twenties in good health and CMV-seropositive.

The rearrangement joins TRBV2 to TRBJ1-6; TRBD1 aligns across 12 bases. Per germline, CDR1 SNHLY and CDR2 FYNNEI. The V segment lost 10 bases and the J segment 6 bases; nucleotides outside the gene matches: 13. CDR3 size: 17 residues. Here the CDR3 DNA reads TGTGCCAACAGCGAACCGGGACAGGGGGCGGTTAATTCACCCCTCCACTTT. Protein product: CANSEPGQGAVNSPLHF.

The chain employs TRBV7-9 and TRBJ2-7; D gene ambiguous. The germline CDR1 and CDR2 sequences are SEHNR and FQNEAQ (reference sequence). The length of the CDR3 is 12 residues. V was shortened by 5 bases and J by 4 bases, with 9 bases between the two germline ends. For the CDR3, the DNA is TGTGCCAGCAGCCCTAGAGGTTACGAGCAGTACTTC. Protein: CASSPRGYEQYF.

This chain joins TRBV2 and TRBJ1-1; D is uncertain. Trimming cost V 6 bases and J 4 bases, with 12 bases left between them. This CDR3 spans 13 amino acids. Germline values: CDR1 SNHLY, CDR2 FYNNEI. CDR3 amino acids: CASRVTGFTEAFF. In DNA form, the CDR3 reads TGTGCCAGCAGAGTCACCGGTTTCACTGAAGCTTTCTTT.

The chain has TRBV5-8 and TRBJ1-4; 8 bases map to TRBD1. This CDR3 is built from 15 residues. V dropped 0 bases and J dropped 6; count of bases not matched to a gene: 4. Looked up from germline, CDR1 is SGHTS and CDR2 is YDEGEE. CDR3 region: CASSLAGGEDEKLFF. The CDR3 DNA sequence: TGTGCCAGCAGCTTGGCAGGGGGCGAAGATGAAAAACTGTTTTTT.

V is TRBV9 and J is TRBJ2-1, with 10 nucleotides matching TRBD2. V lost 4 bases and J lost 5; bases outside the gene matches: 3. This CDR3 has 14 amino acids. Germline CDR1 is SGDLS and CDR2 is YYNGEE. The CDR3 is CASSIGLADNEQFF. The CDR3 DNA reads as TGTGCCAGCAGCATTGGACTAGCGGACAATGAGCAGTTCTTC.

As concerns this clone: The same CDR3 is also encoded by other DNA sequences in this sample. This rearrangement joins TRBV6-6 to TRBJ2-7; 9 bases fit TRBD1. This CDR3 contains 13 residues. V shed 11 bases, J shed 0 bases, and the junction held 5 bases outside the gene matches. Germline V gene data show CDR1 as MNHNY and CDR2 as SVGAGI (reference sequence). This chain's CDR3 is CAVDRGFSYEQYF. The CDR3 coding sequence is TGTGCCGTGGACAGGGGCTTCTCCTACGAGCAGTACTTC.

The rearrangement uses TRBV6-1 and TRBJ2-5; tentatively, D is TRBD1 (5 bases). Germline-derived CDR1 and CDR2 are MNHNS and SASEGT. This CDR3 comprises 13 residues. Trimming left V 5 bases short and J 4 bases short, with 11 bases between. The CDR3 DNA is TGTGCCAGCAGTACAGGTCTGGGAGAGACCCAGTACTTC. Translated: CASSTGLGETQYF.

CDR3 residues: CASSRSVASGGANNEQFF. The CDR3 nucleotides read TGTGCCAGCAGCCGGTCAGTGGCTAGCGGGGGGGCAAACAATGAGCAGTTCTTC. This sequence joins TRBV7-3 and TRBJ2-1; 12 nucleotides line up with TRBD2. V lost 5 bases to trimming and J lost 5 bases; unmatched junction nucleotides: 13. This CDR3 region has 18 residues. Germline CDR1 SGHTA, CDR2 FQGTGA. The variable domain in full, with the rest retrieved from reference TRBV7-3 and TRBJ2-1, is GAGVSQTPSNKVTEKGKYVELRCDPISGHTALYWYRQSLGQGPEFLIYFQGTGAADDSGLPNDRFFAVRPEGSVSTLKIQRTERGDSAVYLCASSRSVASGGANNEQFFGPGTRLTVL.

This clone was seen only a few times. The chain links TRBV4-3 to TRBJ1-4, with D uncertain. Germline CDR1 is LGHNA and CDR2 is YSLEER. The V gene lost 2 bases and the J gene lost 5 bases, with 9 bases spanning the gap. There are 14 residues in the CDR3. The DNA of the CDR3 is TGCGCCAGCAGCCAATTCACTGAGAATGAAAAACTGTTTTTT. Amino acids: CASSQFTENEKLFF.

CDR3 DNA: TGTGCCAGCAGCTTACAGCCCACAGGGAGTATGAAGACCCAGTACTTC. Protein sequence: CASSLQPTGSMKTQYF. V gene TRBV7-7 combines with J gene TRBJ2-5; TRBD1 might be the D (6 bases). V gave up 2 bases and J gave up 6 bases, with 19 bases separating them. The CDR3 is 16 amino acids. Per the germline V gene, CDR1 is SSHAT and CDR2 is FNYEAQ (reference sequence).

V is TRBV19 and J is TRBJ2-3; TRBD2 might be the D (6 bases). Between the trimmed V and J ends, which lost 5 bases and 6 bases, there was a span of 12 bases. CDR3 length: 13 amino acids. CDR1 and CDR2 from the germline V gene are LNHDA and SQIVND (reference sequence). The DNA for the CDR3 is TGTGCCAGTAGTGATCTGGGGAGGGATACGCAGTATTTT. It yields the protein CASSDLGRDTQYF.

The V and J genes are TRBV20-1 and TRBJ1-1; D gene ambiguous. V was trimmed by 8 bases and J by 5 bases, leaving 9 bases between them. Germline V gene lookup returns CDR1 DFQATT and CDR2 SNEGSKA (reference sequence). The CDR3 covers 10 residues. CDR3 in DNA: TGCAGTACGGGAAGGACTGAAGCTTTCTTT. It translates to CSTGRTEAFF.

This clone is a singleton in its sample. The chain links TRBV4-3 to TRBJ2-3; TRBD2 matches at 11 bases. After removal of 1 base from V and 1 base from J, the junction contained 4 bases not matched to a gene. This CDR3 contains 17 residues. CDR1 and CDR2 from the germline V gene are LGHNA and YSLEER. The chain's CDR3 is CASSQGGTSGGTDTQYF. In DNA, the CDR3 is TGCGCCAGCAGCCAAGGGGGGACTAGCGGTGGCACAGATACGCAGTATTTT.

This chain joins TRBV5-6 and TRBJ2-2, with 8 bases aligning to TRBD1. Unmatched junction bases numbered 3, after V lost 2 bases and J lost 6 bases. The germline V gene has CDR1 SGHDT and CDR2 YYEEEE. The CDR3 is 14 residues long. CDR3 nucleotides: TGTGCCAGCAGCTTCAGGGGGCGGGCCGGGGAGCTGTTTTTT. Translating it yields CASSFRGRAGELFF.

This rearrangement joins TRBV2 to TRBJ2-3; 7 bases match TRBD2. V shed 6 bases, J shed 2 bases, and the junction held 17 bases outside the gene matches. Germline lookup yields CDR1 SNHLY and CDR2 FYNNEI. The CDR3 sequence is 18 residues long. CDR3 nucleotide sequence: TGTGCCAGCAGAGACCTAAGAGGGGCGGGGGTCTACACAGATACGCAGTATTTT. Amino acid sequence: CASRDLRGAGVYTDTQYF.

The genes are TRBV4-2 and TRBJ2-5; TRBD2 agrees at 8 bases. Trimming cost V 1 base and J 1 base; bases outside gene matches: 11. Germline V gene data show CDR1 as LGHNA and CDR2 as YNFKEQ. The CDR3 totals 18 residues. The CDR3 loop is CASSQVVVGGGIQETQYF. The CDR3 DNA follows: TGTGCCAGCAGCCAAGTAGTAGTTGGCGGGGGGATCCAAGAGACCCAGTACTTC.

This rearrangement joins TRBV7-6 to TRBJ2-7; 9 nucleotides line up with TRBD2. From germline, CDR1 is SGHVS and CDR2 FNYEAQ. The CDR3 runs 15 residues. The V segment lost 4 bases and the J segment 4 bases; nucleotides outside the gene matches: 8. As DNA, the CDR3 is TGTGCCAGCAGCTATAGCGGGGGAAGGGGTTACGAGCAGTACTTC. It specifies CASSYSGGRGYEQYF.

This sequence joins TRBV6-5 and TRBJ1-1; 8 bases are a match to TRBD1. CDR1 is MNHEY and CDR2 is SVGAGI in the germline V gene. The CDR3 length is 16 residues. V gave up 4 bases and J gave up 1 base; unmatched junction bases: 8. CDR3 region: CASSSSGTGGNTEAFF. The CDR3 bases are TGTGCCAGCAGTTCCTCCGGGACAGGAGGGAACACTGAAGCTTTCTTT.

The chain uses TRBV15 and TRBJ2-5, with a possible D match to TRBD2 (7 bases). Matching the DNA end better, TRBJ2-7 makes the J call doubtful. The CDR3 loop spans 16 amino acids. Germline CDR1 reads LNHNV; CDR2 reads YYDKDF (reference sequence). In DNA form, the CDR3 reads TGTGCCACCAGCAGAGACCCGGGGGGCTTATCCTACGAGCAGTACTTC. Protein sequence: CATSRDPGGLSYEQYF.

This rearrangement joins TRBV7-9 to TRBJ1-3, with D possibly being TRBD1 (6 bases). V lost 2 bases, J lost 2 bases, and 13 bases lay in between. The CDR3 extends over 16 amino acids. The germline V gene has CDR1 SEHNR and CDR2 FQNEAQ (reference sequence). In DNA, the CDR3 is TGTGCCAGCAGCTTATTAGGGGGGGCCGCTGGAAACACCATATATTTT. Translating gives CASSLLGGAAGNTIYF.

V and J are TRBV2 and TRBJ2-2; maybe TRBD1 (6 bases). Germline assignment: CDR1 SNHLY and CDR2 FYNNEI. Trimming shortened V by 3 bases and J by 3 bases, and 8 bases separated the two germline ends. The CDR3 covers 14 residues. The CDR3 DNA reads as TGTGCCAGCAGTGATACAGGGTACACCGGGGAGCTGTTTTTT. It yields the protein CASSDTGYTGELFF.

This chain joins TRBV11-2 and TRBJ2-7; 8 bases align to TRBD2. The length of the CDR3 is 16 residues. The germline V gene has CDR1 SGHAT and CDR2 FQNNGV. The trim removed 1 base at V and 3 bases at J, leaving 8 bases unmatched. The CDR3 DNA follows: TGTGCCAGCAGCTTAGGCGGCACTAGCGGTTACTACGAGCAGTACTTC. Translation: CASSLGGTSGYYEQYF.

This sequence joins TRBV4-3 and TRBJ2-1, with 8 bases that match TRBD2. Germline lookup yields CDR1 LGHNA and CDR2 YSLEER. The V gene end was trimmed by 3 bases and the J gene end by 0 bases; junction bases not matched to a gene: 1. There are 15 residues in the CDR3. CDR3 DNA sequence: TGCGCCAGCAGCCAGGCGGGAGGCTCCTACAATGAGCAGTTCTTC. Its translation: CASSQAGGSYNEQFF.

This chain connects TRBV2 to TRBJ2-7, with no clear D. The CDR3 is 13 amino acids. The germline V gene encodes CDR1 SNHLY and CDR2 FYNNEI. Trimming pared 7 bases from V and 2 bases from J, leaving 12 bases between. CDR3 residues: CASTTTHTYEQYF. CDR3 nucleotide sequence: TGTGCCAGCACTACGACACATACCTACGAGCAGTACTTC.

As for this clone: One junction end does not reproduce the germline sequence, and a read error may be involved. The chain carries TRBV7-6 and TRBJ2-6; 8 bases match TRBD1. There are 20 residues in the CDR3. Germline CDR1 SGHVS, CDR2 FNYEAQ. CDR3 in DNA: TGTGCCAGCAGCTTAAGAACCGGACAGGGACAGGTATCTGGGGCCAACGGCCTGACTTTC. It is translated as CASSLRTGQGQVSGANGLTF.

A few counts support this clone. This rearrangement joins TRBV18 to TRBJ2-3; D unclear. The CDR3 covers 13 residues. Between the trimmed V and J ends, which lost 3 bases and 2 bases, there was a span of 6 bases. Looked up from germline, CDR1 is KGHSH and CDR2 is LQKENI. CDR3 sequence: CASSPLLTDTQYF. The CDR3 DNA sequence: TGTGCCAGCTCACCCCTACTCACAGATACGCAGTATTTT.

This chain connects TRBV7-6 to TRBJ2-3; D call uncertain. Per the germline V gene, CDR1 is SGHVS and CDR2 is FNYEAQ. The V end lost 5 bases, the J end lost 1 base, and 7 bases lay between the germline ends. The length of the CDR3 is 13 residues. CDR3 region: CASSALGTDTQYF. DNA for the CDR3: TGTGCCAGCAGCGCCTTAGGCACAGATACGCAGTATTTT. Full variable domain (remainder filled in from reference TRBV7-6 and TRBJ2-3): GAGVSQSPRYKVTKRGQDVALRCDPISGHVSLYWYRQALGQGPEFLTYFNYEAQQDKSGLPNDRFSAERPEGSISTLTIQRTEQRDSAMYRCASSALGTDTQYFGPGTRLTVL.